Presented here are 27 T cell receptor beta chains from one specimen sequenced in a study of T cells in Graves' hyperthyroidism and ophthalmopathy. RNA transcripts yielded amplified TCR beta CDR3 regions. The TCR CDR3 was amplified in a first-round RT-PCR using the HTBI primer set. TCRdb ran MiXCR on the multiplex PCR reads and lists one entry per CDR3 protein. The sample records hundreds of thousands of distinct CDR3 sequences, 18% being singletons. The sequencing sample was made of blood. These receptors all stem from a woman aged 45-65 years with Graves' hyperthyroidism that later progressed to Graves' ophthalmopathy.

CDR3 in DNA: TGTGCCAGCAGCTTGAAGGGGTGGGGGGTCAATCAGCCCCAGCATTTT. The encoded protein is CASSLKGWGVNQPQHF. The chain carries TRBV5-6 and TRBJ1-5; possibly TRBD1 for D (5 bases). V was trimmed by 1 base and J by 3 bases, leaving 14 bases between them. The CDR3 contains 16 residues. Germline V gives CDR1 SGHDT, CDR2 YYEEEE.

In its sample, this clonotype was seen a few times. The rearrangement links TRBV9 to TRBJ2-5; 8 bases match TRBD1. The CDR3 is made up of 14 amino acids. Unmatched junction bases numbered 0, after V lost 1 base and J lost 1 base. Germline V gives CDR1 SGDLS, CDR2 YYNGEE. This CDR3 reads CASSVQGAQETQYF. The CDR3 DNA reads TGTGCCAGCAGCGTACAGGGGGCCCAAGAGACCCAGTACTTC.

This clonotype has ten or more counts. The gene calls are TRBV5-1 and TRBJ2-7, with 11 bases identical to TRBD1. The CDR3 totals 14 residues. Per the germline V gene, CDR1 is SGHRS and CDR2 is YFSETQ. The junction had 1 base not matched to a gene; V was cut back by 4 bases and J by 1 base. CDR3 sequence reads: CASSGTGGSYEQYF. The DNA for the CDR3 is TGCGCCAGCAGCGGGACAGGGGGTTCCTACGAGCAGTACTTC.

The gene calls are TRBV9 and TRBJ1-1, with no clear D. Trimming took 3 bases from V and 4 from J, leaving 16 bases between them. Germline V CDR1 and CDR2: SGDLS, YYNGEE. This CDR3 comprises 15 residues. Here the CDR3 reads CASSAASGVGTEAFF. In nucleotides, the CDR3 is TGTGCCAGCAGCGCCGCGTCGGGTGTGGGCACTGAAGCTTTCTTT.

The sample holds many counts of this clonotype. The chain links TRBV20-1 to TRBJ2-7, with D tentatively TRBD1 (6 bases). V was clipped by 5 bases and J by 4 bases, with 18 bases between them. CDR1 is DFQATT, CDR2 SNEGSKA, per germline (reference sequence). The CDR3 spans 14 residues. The CDR3 nucleotides read TGCAGTGCTCGAGGCCAGGGGCCCCGATACGAGCAGTACTTC. Translating gives CSARGQGPRYEQYF.

This clonotype was seen only a few times. The genes are TRBV20-1 and TRBJ1-5; 7 bases align to TRBD1. Germline trimming cut 5 bases from V and 6 bases from J; bases unmatched to any gene: 19. The CDR3 runs to 17 residues. Germline V gene sequence: CDR1 DFQATT, CDR2 SNEGSKA (reference sequence). DNA of the CDR3: TGCAGTGCTCGCCCTCTTGACAGGGTAAGAGAGGGTCAGCCCCAGCATTTT. Protein product: CSARPLDRVREGQPQHF.

This clonotype was seen more than once but under ten times. The chain's CDR3 is CAISEFGGKNTEAFF. The CDR3 DNA sequence: TGTGCCATCAGTGAGTTCGGGGGGAAGAACACTGAAGCTTTCTTT. The V call is TRBV10-3, the J call TRBJ1-1, with D perhaps TRBD1 (5 bases). This CDR3 is built from 15 residues. Germline loops: CDR1 ENHRY, CDR2 SYGVKD. Trimming cost V 1 base and J 1 base, with 10 bases left between them.

V usage is TRBV19 and J usage is TRBJ2-2; 10 nucleotides agree with TRBD2. Germline values: CDR1 LNHDA, CDR2 SQIVND (reference sequence). The CDR3 contains 15 residues. The V and J ends lost 3 bases and 6 bases, in that order; junction bases with no gene match: 4. The CDR3 loop reads CASSISAGGPGELFF. CDR3 coding DNA: TGTGCCAGTAGTATTTCAGCGGGGGGGCCCGGGGAGCTGTTTTTT.

This clonotype occurred many times. This chain links TRBV12-3 or TRBV12-4 with TRBJ2-6; D remains unclear. The CDR3 is made up of 15 amino acids. Trimming left V 5 bases short and J 0 bases short, with 8 bases between. The CDR3 sequence: CASSSDRSGANVLTF. CDR3 nucleotides: TGTGCCAGCAGTAGCGACCGCTCTGGGGCCAACGTCCTGACTTTC.

The chain employs TRBV5-1 and TRBJ1-6; D not certain. CDR1 and CDR2 from the germline V gene are SGHRS and YFSETQ. V was clipped by 2 bases and J by 9 bases, with 12 bases between them. The CDR3 is 14 amino acids. CDR3: CASSFGVSGSPLHF. CDR3 nucleotide sequence: TGCGCCAGCAGCTTTGGGGTGTCTGGTTCACCCCTCCACTTT.

This clonotype was recorded many times. The chain recombines TRBV7-9 with TRBJ2-5; D unclear. This CDR3 has 14 residues. Looked up from germline, CDR1 is SEHNR and CDR2 is FQNEAQ (reference sequence). The V and J ends lost 2 bases and 4 bases respectively, with 11 bases between them. In DNA form, the CDR3 reads TGTGCCAGCAGCTTATCCAGGAGCAGAGAGACCCAGTACTTC. This gives the protein CASSLSRSRETQYF. Full variable domain (rest looked up from reference TRBV7-9 and TRBJ2-5): DTGVSQNPRHKITKRGQNVTFRCDPISEHNRLYWYRQTLGQGPEFLTYFQNEAQLEKSRLLSDRFSAERPKGSFSTLEIQRTEQGDSAMYLCASSLSRSRETQYFGPGTRLLVL.

In its sample, this clonotype was seen many times. V and J are TRBV5-4 and TRBJ1-1; unclear D gene. Per germline, CDR1 SGHNT and CDR2 YYREEE (reference sequence). This CDR3 has 13 amino acids. V was clipped by 1 base and J by 0 bases, with 4 bases between them. CDR3 sequence: CASSLMLNTEAFF. The CDR3, as DNA: TGTGCCAGCAGCTTGATGTTGAACACTGAAGCTTTCTTT.

In its sample, this clonotype was seen many times. The chain uses TRBV12-3 or TRBV12-4 and TRBJ1-1; D is perhaps TRBD1 (6 bases). Trimming removed 5 bases at V and 1 base at J, with 11 bases between. This CDR3 has 14 amino acids. CDR3 DNA: TGTGCCAGCAGTCAGGGACAACCGAACACTGAAGCTTTCTTT. Amino acids: CASSQGQPNTEAFF.

This clonotype was counted a few times. CDR3 sequence reads: CSVEAWTGGVTDTQYF. The CDR3 coding sequence is TGCAGCGTTGAAGCCTGGACAGGGGGCGTCACAGATACGCAGTATTTT. The chain links TRBV29-1 to TRBJ2-3, with 11 bases lining up with TRBD1. The CDR3 has 16 residues. V lost 1 base to trimming and J lost 2 bases; unmatched junction nucleotides: 5. Germline assignment: CDR1 SQVTM and CDR2 ANQGSEA.

The chain carries TRBV30 and TRBJ1-1, with D hard to call. Germline V gene sequence: CDR1 GTSNPN, CDR2 SVGIG (reference sequence). The V and J ends lost 2 bases and 2 bases respectively, with 27 bases between them. CDR3 length: 19 residues. The CDR3, as DNA: TGTGCCTGGAGTCGCTTCAATCAAGTTTCGCAGGATATAAACACTGAAGCTTTCTTT. Translated, it gives CAWSRFNQVSQDINTEAFF.

The rearrangement links TRBV4-1 to TRBJ2-5; TRBD2 might be the D (6 bases). Germline values: CDR1 MGHRA, CDR2 YSYEKL. Trimming removed 0 bases from V and 4 bases from J, with 18 bases in between. This CDR3 spans 17 amino acids. The CDR3 region has the DNA TGCGCCAGCAGCCAAGACCCCCGACTAGTGGGTGGAGAGACCCAGTACTTC. Its translation: CASSQDPRLVGGETQYF.

The chain joins TRBV7-2 to TRBJ1-2; the match to TRBD1 covers 10 bases. This CDR3 is built from 14 residues. After removal of 6 bases from V and 8 bases from J, the junction contained 9 bases not matched to a gene. The germline V gene encodes CDR1 SGHTA and CDR2 FQGNSA. CDR3 nucleotides: TGTGCCAGCAGTCAGACAGGGGGCTCACGGGGCTACACCTTC. The encoded protein is CASSQTGGSRGYTF.

This clonotype has at least ten counts. The CDR3 here is CASTPGPGKLYEQYF. The CDR3 coding sequence is TGTGCCAGCACCCCTGGGCCAGGGAAATTATACGAGCAGTACTTC. V usage is TRBV2 and J usage is TRBJ2-7; the D gene is possibly TRBD1 (5 bases). The germline CDR1 and CDR2 sequences are SNHLY and FYNNEI. The length of the CDR3 is 15 residues. V was shortened by 7 bases and J by 4 bases, with 20 bases between the two germline ends.

This sequence joins TRBV5-1 and TRBJ1-5, with D perhaps TRBD1 (6 bases). Germline V gives CDR1 SGHRS, CDR2 YFSETQ. The CDR3 contains 14 residues. Trimming stripped 7 bases from V and 5 bases from J, with 16 bases between. CDR3 DNA sequence: TGCGCCAGCCGGCTTGCGACAGGTCATCAGCCCCAGCATTTT. Its translation is CASRLATGHQPQHF. Based on the CDR3 plus reference TRBV5-1 and TRBJ1-5, the full variable domain is KAGVTQTPRYLIKTRGQQVTLSCSPISGHRSVSWYQQTPGQGLQFLFEYFSETQRNKGNFPGRFSGRQFSNSRSEMNVSTLELGDSALYLCASRLATGHQPQHFGDGTRLSIL.

The J gene is TRBJ2-6, the V gene TRBV9, with D unresolved. This CDR3 spans 16 amino acids. Germline V gene data show CDR1 as SGDLS and CDR2 as YYNGEE. V dropped 0 bases and J dropped 0 bases, with 7 bases sitting between them. The CDR3 is CASSVGESSGANVLTF. In nucleotides, the CDR3 is TGTGCCAGCAGCGTAGGAGAGAGCTCTGGGGCCAACGTCCTGACTTTC.

The V gene is TRBV5-1, the J gene TRBJ2-2, with 8 nucleotides matching TRBD2. V shed 0 bases, J shed 3 bases, and the junction held 4 bases outside the gene matches. The CDR3 consists of 16 residues. In germline, CDR1 is SGHRS, CDR2 YFSETQ. This chain's CDR3 is CASSLEPLADTGELFF. In DNA, the CDR3 is TGCGCCAGCAGCTTGGAACCACTAGCGGACACCGGGGAGCTGTTTTTT.

The chain has TRBV7-8 and TRBJ1-2, with D perhaps matching TRBD1 (6 bases). This CDR3 spans 17 amino acids. The V gene lost 4 bases and the J gene lost 1 base, with 19 bases spanning the gap. Germline V lookup: CDR1 SGHVS, CDR2 FQNEAQ. For the CDR3, the DNA is TGTGCCAGCAGCTCCCCGACCGGGACACAACATAACTATGGCTACACCTTC. This sequence encodes CASSSPTGTQHNYGYTF.

This clonotype was seen a handful of times. The rearrangement links TRBV15 to TRBJ1-1; D is ambiguous. CDR1 is LNHNV, CDR2 YYDKDF, per germline (reference sequence). Trimming stripped 5 bases from V and 1 base from J, with 8 bases between. CDR3 length equals 13 residues. The CDR3 loop is CATSFTENTEAFF. CDR3 DNA: TGTGCCACCAGCTTTACAGAGAACACTGAAGCTTTCTTT.

The chain employs TRBV6-1 and TRBJ1-5; TRBD1 matches 9 bases. Trimming at V came to 10 bases and at J to 0 bases, leaving 13 bases not matched to a gene. In germline, CDR1 is MNHNS, CDR2 SASEGT. CDR3 length: 17 amino acids. The CDR3: CATAPGQGDNSNQPQHF. Written as DNA, the CDR3 is TGTGCCACCGCACCGGGACAGGGAGACAATAGCAATCAGCCCCAGCATTTT.

In its sample, this clonotype was seen a few times. The J gene is TRBJ2-2, the V gene TRBV20-1, with 9 bases that match TRBD2. In germline, CDR1 is DFQATT, CDR2 SNEGSKA (reference sequence). The CDR3 contains 16 residues. Trimming removed 6 bases from V and 2 bases from J; junction bases left unmatched: 10. The chain's CDR3 is CSALGLAGPNTGELFF. The CDR3 DNA is TGCAGTGCCCTCGGCCTAGCGGGGCCAAACACCGGGGAGCTGTTTTTT.

Worth noting for this clonotype: The junction departs from the called germline gene at one end, perhaps through a read error. The rearrangement uses TRBV20-1 and TRBJ1-2; a weak D match, TRBD1 (6 bases). Germline V gene sequence: CDR1 DFQATT, CDR2 SNEGSKA (reference sequence). CDR3 size: 15 residues. The CDR3 nucleotides read TGCAGTGCTGGAGAGGTGTGGGGGCGAGACTATGGCTACACCTTC. Protein product: CSAGEVWGRDYGYTF.

This chain joins TRBV6-2 or TRBV6-3 and TRBJ1-2; 7 bases fit TRBD1. CDR3 length equals 14 residues. V shed 5 bases, J shed 3 bases, and the junction held 6 bases outside the gene matches. Germline lookup yields CDR1 MNHEY and CDR2 SVGEGT. This CDR3 reads CASSQTGPHYGYTF. CDR3 coding DNA: TGTGCCAGCAGTCAGACAGGGCCCCACTATGGCTACACCTTC.